This TCR beta chain was sequenced in a study of shared clonotypes between healthy human individuals (TCRdb year 2020). At the level of the whole study: Three men and two women, aged 18 to 49 years, made up the cohort. Per donor, three plates each were used for CD4 naive and CD4 memory, two for CD8 naive, and one for CD8 memory. Blood TCR repertoires of four to six healthy adults were deeply sequenced to estimate repertoire size and the extent of clonotype sharing between individuals. To increase sequencing depth and limit assay-specific biases, TCR repertoire library preparation and sequencing were carried out by different laboratories using diverse techniques. Between about 0.85 and 9.5 billion PBMCs per donor were obtained by leukapheresis. The research as a whole found: Rarefaction of sorted-subset datasets indicated incomplete sequencing despite the large sequencing depth. Compared with non-shared clonotypes, the clonotypes found in all four sorted-subset donors had higher generation probabilities. Estimated clonotype richness was generally larger for naive than for memory subsets. Only blood was sampled, and tissue TCR repertoires likely differ from those in blood. Sharing across several donors was observed for about 5% of naive CD4, over 3% of naive CD8, about 2.5% of memory CD4, and 0.4% of memory CD8 clonotypes. The small number of donors limited the genetic and exposure-history diversity represented. Based on pairwise subsampling, the degree of clonotype sharing among donors was expected to be affected by sequencing depth.

Including cysteine and phenylalanine, the CDR3 has 15 amino acids. Only the CDR3 DNA is retained, 45 bases long and in frame from the first base. For CDR1 and CDR2, the germline V gene lists MDHEN and SYDVKM. The germline ends are 18 bases apart after V is trimmed by 6 bases and J by 7 bases. TCR CDR3 regions were amplified from genomic DNA by multiplex PCR using the deep immunoSEQ assay. For each cell subset, the extracted genomic DNA was distributed evenly across all wells of several immunoSEQ 96-well plates, and each plate served as one replicate. For sorted subsets, approximately 190 ng of genomic DNA, equivalent to tens of thousands of T cell genomes, went into each replicate PCR. The purified libraries were quantified using a Qubit 3.0 fluorometer, sized with a Bioanalyzer 2100, and then quantified again using the KAPA Library Quantification kit. A separate single-read 150-cycle Illumina NextSeq 550 flow cell was used to sequence each immunoSEQ 96-well plate. The paper's data handling went like this. Because the immunoSEQ output held only junctional sequences and lacked quality scores, the filtering could not match the filtering applied to full-length reads. Sequences were annotated with PyIR, a Python wrapper for IgBLAST v1.9, and V/J genes and CDR3 were assigned using IMGT germline references. Reads were filtered out if the reads had weak V/J assignments (E-value above 1e-6), no CDR3, stop codons, out-of-frame junctions, or ambiguous translated residues. V3J clonotypes were defined as sequences sharing the same inferred V gene, J gene, and CDR3 amino acid sequence. Percentage overlap between repertoires was computed as shared unique clonotypes divided by the size of the smaller repertoire. Three approaches were used to assess repertoire richness: RTK rarefaction, the Chao1 estimator, and Recon v2.1 estimates of unobserved clonotypes. OLGA was used to compute generation probabilities for all TCRbeta clonotypes that the gDNA method yielded from several donors. Held by TCRdb, this immuneACCESS table contains in-frame sequences only and omits some clones. Under half of the omission traces to an unresolved V gene where checked; the cause of the rest is unknown. D and trimming come from the DNA, and the V and J calls and clone size come from that table. Counted in this sample were approximately 2,300,000 clones; about nine tenths of them appeared once. The ten largest clones take up 0.37% of the sample.

Donors were healthy HIV-negative adults with no recently reported acute infections or vaccinations. Every donor was a Caucasian adult living in Nashville, Tennessee, USA. CD4+ T cells were enriched through magnetic negative selection, after which naive cells were positively selected on CD45RA and the remaining negative fraction served as the memory subset. Blood was obtained by leukapheresis, after which PBMCs were separated by Ficoll-Histopaque density gradient centrifugation and cryopreserved in liquid nitrogen vapor phase. Analytical flow cytometry was used to check the purity and quantity of each magnetically sorted T cell population. Each sorted fraction had its genomic DNA isolated and then quantified by UV absorbance on a Nanodrop 2000c. A word on this clone: Its antigen remains undetermined. Base qualities were left out, and no much larger clone turns up one base away.

Sequencing was done on a sample of naive CD4+ T cells from PBMCs. The cell subset or site label of this sample denotes: CD45RA+ positively selected. The TCR sequence derives from a man between 18 and 35 years old in good health. Some clones in this sample may be carry-over from other donors' samples. The V and J segments used are TRBV28 and TRBJ1-4; a weak D assignment points to TRBD1 (5 bases agree). The nucleotide sequence is TGTGCCAGCAGCTTTTCCGCAGGGCGCCCTGAAAAACTGTTTTTT. This translates into CASSFSAGRPEKLFF.